Included here is one T cell receptor beta chain sequence, with context. As yet, its antigen is unknown. This record belongs to a study of cytomegalovirus exposure and HLA in healthy donors. PCR was performed using 60 Vbeta and 13 Jbeta primers. Assay: immunoSEQ multiplex PCR; the TCRdb copy retains only in-frame clones and omits some. The profile shows under 200,000 clones, approximately 80% of them singletons. Overall study findings and caveats: Based on reports, TCR beta sequences accurately predicted HLA-A and HLA-B alleles for most subjects.

The V and J ends lost 1 base and 1 base respectively, with 13 bases between them. CDR3 length: 16 amino acids. Germline values: CDR1 SGHVS, CDR2 FQNEAQ. What was sequenced was PBMCs. The chain recombines TRBV7-8 with TRBJ1-2; the D is unclear. The TCR comes from a woman younger than 45 in good health and CMV-seropositive. The DNA of the CDR3 is TGTGCCAGCAGCTTAGAATGGTCACCTAGTAACTATGGCTACACCTTC. It encodes CASSLEWSPSNYGYTF. Full variable domain (missing parts from reference TRBV7-8 and TRBJ1-2): GAGVSQSPRYKVAKRGQDVALRCDPISGHVSLFWYQQALGQGPEFLTYFQNEAQLDKSGLPSDRFFAERPEGSVSTLKIQRTQQEDSAVYLCASSLEWSPSNYGYTFGSGTRLTVV.